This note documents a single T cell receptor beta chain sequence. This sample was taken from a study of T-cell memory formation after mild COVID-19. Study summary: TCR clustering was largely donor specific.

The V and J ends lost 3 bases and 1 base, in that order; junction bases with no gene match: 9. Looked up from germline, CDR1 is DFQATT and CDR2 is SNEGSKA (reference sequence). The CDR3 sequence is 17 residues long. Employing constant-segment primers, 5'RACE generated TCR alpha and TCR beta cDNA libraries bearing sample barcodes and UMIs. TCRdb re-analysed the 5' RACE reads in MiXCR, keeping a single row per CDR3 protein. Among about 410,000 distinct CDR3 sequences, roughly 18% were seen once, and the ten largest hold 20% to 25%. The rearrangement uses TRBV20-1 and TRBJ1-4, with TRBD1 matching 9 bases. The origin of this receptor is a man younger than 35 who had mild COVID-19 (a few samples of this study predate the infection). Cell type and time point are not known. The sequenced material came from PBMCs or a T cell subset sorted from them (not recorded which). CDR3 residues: CSASGTGRRLTNEKLFF. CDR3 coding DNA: TGCAGTGCTAGCGGGACAGGGAGGAGGCTAACTAATGAAAAACTGTTTTTT.